What follows are 5 T cell receptor beta chains derived from one specimen sequenced in a study of CD8 T cells in ankylosing spondylitis. Study-wide results and limits: Made up of fewer than 10 highly homologous variants, a TCR beta motif appeared characteristic of ankylosing spondylitis blood.

A single record per CDR3 protein comes from TCRdb applying MiXCR to the 5' RACE reads. The sample contains about 540,000 distinct CDR3 sequences, about an eighth of which appear only once. No antigens are known for them. The sample was blood, either unsorted or a sorted T cell fraction (not recorded which). Receptors were obtained from a male donor with ankylosing spondylitis.

This clonotype was observed at least ten times. The V gene is TRBV12-3 or TRBV12-4, the J gene TRBJ2-1; 7 bases are shared with TRBD2. The CDR3 is 16 amino acids. V was clipped by 3 bases and J by 5 bases; unmatched bases: 10. The CDR3 bases are TGTGCCAGCAGTTTGATGGAAAGCGGGACTGACAATGAGCAGTTCTTC. This gives the protein CASSLMESGTDNEQFF.

This clonotype was found many times. The chain combines TRBV3-1 with TRBJ1-1, with TRBD1 identical over 7 bases. The germline CDR1 and CDR2 sequences are LGHDT and YNNKEL (reference sequence). The CDR3 consists of 12 residues. V lost 6 bases, J lost 11 bases, and 9 bases stayed unmatched. The CDR3 sequence: CASRQGSGGAFF. The CDR3 DNA follows: TGTGCCAGCAGGCAGGGTTCAGGGGGGGCTTTCTTT.

This clonotype was recorded a few times. The rearrangement joins TRBV10-1 to TRBJ2-3, with 8 bases identical to TRBD2. The CDR3 runs 16 residues. V gave up 0 bases and J gave up 1 base; unmatched junction bases: 3. CDR1 and CDR2 (germline): WNHNN, SYGVQD (reference sequence). CDR3 DNA: TGCGCCAGCAGTGAGTCTACTAGCGGACGCACAGATACGCAGTATTTT. Protein sequence: CASSESTSGRTDTQYF.

This clonotype was seen ten or more times. The chain is built from TRBV2 and TRBJ2-7, with a possible D match to TRBD1 (5 bases). Trimming removed 7 bases at V and 5 bases at J, with 12 bases between. Germline lookup yields CDR1 SNHLY and CDR2 FYNNEI. This CDR3 comprises 12 residues. The CDR3 nucleotides are TGTGCCAGCAACTCCGACAGCCACGAGCAGTACTTC. Its protein product is CASNSDSHEQYF.

As DNA, the CDR3 is TGTGCCAGCAGCCATCCAGCAGGGGGAACTGGCTACACCTTC. This translates into CASSHPAGGTGYTF. The chain couples TRBV3-1 to TRBJ1-2; 7 bases agree with TRBD1. Germline V lookup: CDR1 LGHDT, CDR2 YNNKEL (reference sequence). The CDR3 is 14 amino acids. V gave up 3 bases and J gave up 7 bases; unmatched junction bases: 8.